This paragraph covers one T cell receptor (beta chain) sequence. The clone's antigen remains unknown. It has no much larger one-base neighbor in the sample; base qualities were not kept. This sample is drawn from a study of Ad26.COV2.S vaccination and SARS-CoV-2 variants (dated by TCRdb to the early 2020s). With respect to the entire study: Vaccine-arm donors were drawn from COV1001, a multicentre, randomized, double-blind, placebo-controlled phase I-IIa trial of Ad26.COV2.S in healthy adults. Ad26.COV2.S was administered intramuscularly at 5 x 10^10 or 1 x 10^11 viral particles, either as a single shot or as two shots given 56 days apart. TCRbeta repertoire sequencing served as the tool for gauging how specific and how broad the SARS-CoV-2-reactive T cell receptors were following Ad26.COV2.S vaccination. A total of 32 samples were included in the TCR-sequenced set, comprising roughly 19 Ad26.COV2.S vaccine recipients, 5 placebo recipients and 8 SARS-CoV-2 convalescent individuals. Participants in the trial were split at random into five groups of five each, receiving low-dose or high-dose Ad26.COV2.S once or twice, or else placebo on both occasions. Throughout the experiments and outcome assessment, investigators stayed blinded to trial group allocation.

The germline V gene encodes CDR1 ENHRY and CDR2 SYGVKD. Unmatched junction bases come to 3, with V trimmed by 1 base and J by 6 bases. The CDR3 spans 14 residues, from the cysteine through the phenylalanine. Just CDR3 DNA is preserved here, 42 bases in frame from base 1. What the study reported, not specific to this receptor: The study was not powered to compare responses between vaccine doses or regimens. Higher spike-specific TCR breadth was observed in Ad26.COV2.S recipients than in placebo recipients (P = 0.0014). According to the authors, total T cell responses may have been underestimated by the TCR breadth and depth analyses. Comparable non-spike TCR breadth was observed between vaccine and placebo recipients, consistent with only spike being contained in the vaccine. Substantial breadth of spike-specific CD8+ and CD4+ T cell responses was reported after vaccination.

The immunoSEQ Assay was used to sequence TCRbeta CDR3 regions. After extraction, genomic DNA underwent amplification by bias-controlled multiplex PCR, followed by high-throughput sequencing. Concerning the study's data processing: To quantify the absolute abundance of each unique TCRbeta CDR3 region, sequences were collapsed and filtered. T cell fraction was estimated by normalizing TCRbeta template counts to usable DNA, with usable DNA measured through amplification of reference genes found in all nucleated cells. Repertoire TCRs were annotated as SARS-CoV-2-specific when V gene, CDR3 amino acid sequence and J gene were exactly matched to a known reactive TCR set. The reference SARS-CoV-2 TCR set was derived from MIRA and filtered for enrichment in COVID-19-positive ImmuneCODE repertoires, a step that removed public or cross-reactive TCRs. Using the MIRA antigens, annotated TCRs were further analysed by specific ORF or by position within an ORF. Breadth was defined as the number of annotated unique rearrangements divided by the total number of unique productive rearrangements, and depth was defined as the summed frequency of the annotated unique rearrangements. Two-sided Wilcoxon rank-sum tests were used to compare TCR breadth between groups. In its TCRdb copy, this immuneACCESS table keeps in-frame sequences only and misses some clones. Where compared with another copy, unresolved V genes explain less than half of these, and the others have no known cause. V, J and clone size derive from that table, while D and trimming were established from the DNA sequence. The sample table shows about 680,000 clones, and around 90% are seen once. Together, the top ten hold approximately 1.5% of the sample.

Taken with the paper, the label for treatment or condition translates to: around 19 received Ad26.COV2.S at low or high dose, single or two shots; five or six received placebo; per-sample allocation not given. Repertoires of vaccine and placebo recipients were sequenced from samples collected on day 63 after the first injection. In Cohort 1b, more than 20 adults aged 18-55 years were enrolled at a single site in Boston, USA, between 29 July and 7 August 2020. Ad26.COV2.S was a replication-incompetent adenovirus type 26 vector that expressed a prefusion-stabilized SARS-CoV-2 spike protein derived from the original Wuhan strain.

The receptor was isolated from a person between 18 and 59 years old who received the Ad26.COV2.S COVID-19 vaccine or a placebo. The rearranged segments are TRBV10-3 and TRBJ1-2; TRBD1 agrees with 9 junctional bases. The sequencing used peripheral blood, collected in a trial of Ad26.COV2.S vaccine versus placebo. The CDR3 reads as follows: CAISEWTGADGYTF. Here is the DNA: TGTGCCATCAGTGAGTGGACAGGGGCCGATGGCTACACCTTC.